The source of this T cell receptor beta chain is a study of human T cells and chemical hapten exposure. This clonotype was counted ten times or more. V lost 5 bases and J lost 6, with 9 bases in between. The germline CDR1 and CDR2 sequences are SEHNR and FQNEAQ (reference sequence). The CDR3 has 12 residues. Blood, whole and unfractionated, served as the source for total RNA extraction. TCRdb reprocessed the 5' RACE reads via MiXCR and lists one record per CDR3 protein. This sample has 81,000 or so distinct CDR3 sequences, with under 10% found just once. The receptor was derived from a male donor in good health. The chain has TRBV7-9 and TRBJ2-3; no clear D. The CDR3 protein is CASSPTSDTQYF. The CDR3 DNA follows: TGTGCCAGCAGCCCGACATCCGATACGCAGTATTTT. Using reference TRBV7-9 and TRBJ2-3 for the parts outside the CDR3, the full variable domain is DTGVSQNPRHKITKRGQNVTFRCDPISEHNRLYWYRQTLGQGPEFLTYFQNEAQLEKSRLLSDRFSAERPKGSFSTLEIQRTEQGDSAMYLCASSPTSDTQYFGPGTRLTVL.